The clone carrying this T cell receptor (beta chain) has a single count. Germline values: CDR1 SGHDT, CDR2 YYEEEE. V lost 7 bases and J lost 3; bases outside the gene matches: 8. The CDR3 sequence is 14 residues long. This sample is drawn from a study of blood T cell repertoires in COVID-19. Study summary: PBMCs, B-cell-depleted T cells, or T cells were the source of the cDNA or gDNA that made up the material.

Profiling relied on immunoSEQ multiplex PCR, and the TCRdb table lists in-frame clones only, not all of them. The sample carries 250,000 to 300,000 clones, over 75% recorded once. The study assigned cohorts using participant-reported clinical history. J is TRBJ2-7 and V is TRBV5-6, with TRBD1 matching over 9 bases. Sequencing used PBMCs or T cells enriched from blood (not recorded which). The sequence was obtained from a woman under 40 who had recovered from COVID-19. CDR3: CASPRTGVYYEQYF. Here the CDR3 DNA reads TGTGCCAGCCCCCGGACAGGGGTTTACTACGAGCAGTACTTC. Together with reference TRBV5-6 and TRBJ2-7, the CDR3 gives the full variable domain: DAGVTQSPTHLIKTRGQQVTLRCSPKSGHDTVSWYQQALGQGPQFIFQYYEEEERQRGNFPDRFSGHQFPNYSSELNVNALLLGDSALYLCASPRTGVYYEQYFGPGTRLTVT.